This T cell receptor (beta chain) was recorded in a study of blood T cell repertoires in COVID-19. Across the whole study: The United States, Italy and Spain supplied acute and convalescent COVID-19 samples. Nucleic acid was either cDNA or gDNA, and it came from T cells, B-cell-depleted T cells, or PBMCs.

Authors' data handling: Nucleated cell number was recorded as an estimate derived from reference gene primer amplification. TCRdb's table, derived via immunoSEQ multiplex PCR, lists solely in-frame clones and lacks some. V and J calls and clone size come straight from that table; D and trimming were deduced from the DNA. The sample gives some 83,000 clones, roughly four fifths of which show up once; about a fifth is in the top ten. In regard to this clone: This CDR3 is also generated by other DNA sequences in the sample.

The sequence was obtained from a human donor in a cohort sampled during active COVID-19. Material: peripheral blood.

The CDR3 region has the DNA TGTGCCAGCAGCCAAAACCGGGGAACTAATGAAAAACTGTTTTTT. Translation gives CASSQNRGTNEKLFF. The chain joins TRBV4-2 to TRBJ1-4; no reliable D call. The CDR3 is 15 amino acids. Trimming shortened V by 2 bases and J by 1 base, and 8 bases separated the two germline ends. Germline V gene data show CDR1 as LGHNA and CDR2 as YNFKEQ.